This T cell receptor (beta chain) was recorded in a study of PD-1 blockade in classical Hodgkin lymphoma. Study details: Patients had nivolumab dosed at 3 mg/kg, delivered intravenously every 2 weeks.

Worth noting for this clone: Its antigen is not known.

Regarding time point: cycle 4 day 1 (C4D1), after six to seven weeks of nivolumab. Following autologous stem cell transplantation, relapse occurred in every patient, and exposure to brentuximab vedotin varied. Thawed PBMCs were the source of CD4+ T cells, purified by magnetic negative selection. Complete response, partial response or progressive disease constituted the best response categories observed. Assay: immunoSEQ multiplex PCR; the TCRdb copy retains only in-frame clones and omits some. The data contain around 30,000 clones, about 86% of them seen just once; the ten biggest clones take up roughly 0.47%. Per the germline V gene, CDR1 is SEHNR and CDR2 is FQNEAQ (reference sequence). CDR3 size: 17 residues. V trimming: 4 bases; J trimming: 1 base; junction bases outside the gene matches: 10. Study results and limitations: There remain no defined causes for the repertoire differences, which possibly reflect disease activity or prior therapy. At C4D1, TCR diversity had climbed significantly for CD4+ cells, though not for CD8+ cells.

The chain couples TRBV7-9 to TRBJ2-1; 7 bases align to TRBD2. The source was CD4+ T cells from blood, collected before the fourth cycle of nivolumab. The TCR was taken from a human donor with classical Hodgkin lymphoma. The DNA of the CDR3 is TGTGCCAGCAGCTCCCTAGCGGCCTTCTGGTCCTACAATGAGCAGTTCTTC. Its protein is CASSSLAAFWSYNEQFF.